This TCR beta chain stems from a study of blood T cell repertoires in COVID-19. Study as a whole: In each case, the material was cDNA or gDNA derived from T cells, B-cell-depleted T cells, or PBMCs.

TCRdb's table, derived via immunoSEQ multiplex PCR, lists solely in-frame clones and lacks some. Seen here are 250,000 to 350,000 clones, approximately 85% observed once, and the top ten hold less than 10%. The CDR3 sequence is 14 residues long. From germline, CDR1 is MNHNY and CDR2 SVGAGI (reference sequence). V trimming: 1 base; J trimming: 6 bases; junction bases outside the gene matches: 4. The V call is TRBV6-6, the J call TRBJ2-7, with TRBD2 matching 9 bases. The sample was peripheral blood. The origin of this receptor is a young man with active or convalescent COVID-19. In DNA form, the CDR3 reads TGTGCCAGCAGTTACTTGCGGGGGGGAGTCGAGCAGTACTTC. It codes for CASSYLRGGVEQYF.